The rows below give T cell receptor beta chains drawn from one sample of a study of beta chain features in type 1 diabetes. Generated by immunoSEQ multiplex PCR, the TCRdb table keeps only in-frame clones and is missing some. The sample records fewer than 400,000 clones, about a tenth being singletons. Sequenced material: central memory CD4+ T cells from blood. Source of these receptors: a man aged 30 to 45 with type 1 diabetes. Each CDR3 is given without its conserved first and last residue. Each record gives: J gene, clone size, V gene, CDR3 protein. Part of the rows lack a size; the others show once, few, many or a class for expanded clones.

>TRBJ1-2|-|TRBV14
ASSQDLEASYGYT
>TRBJ2-2|many|TRBV4-3
ASSRQGSGELF
>TRBJ2-2|many|TRBV30
AWKGQGPTGELF
>TRBJ2-1|few|TRBV29-1
SVTLGSWVVHEQF
>TRBJ1-4|-|TRBV6-5
ASSYGGQGKLF
>TRBJ1-2|-|TRBV4-3
ASSQDATAIYGYT
>TRBJ2-1|many|TRBV2
ASSEGTYNEQF
>TRBJ2-1|-|TRBV7-9
ASMGPYSYNEQF
>TRBJ1-3|few|TRBV4-3
ASSQGILQSSGNTIY
>TRBJ2-7|-|TRBV5-1
ASSVSDYEQY
>TRBJ2-7|-|TRBV7-2
ASSQTGRALHEQY